The rows below give T cell receptor beta chains drawn from one sample of a study of Ad26.COV2.S vaccination and SARS-CoV-2 variants. Data came from immunoSEQ multiplex PCR; TCRdb stores just in-frame clones and leaves some out. The table lists hundreds of thousands of clones, around 87% of them singletons. Sequenced here: peripheral blood, sampled in a trial of Ad26.COV2.S vaccine versus placebo. The receptors here all came from a person between 18 and 59 years old who received the Ad26.COV2.S COVID-19 vaccine or a placebo. CDR3s include the opening cysteine and the closing phenylalanine or tryptophan. The D gene is left open where the match is weak. Part of the rows lack a size; the others show once, few, many or a class for expanded clones.

clone_size,v_call,cdr3_length,d_call,j_call,cdr3_aa,cdr3_nt
-,TRBV2,14,TRBD1,TRBJ2-5,CASSGTGIQETQYF,TGTGCCAGCAGTGGGACAGGGATACAAGAGACCCAGTACTTC
-,TRBV2,13,-,TRBJ1-2,CASSDRPRQGYTF,TGTGCCAGCAGCGATCGCCCGAGACAGGGCTACACCTTC
-,TRBV5-5,12,-,TRBJ1-2,CASSFDMWGYTF,TGTGCCAGCAGCTTCGACATGTGGGGCTACACCTTC
-,TRBV6-4,14,TRBD1,TRBJ2-3,CASSDLGGADTQYF,TGTGCCAGCAGTGACTTAGGGGGCGCAGATACGCAGTATTTT
once,TRBV7-9,10,-,TRBJ2-1,CASGYNEQFF,TGTGCCAGCGGATACAATGAGCAGTTCTTC
-,TRBV6-4,12,-,TRBJ2-7,CASSDDPYEQYF,TGTGCCAGCAGTGACGACCCCTACGAGCAGTACTTC
-,TRBV24-1,13,-,TRBJ1-5,CATSETGGGPQHF,TGTGCCACCAGTGAAACCGGGGGGGGGCCCCAGCATTTT
-,TRBV5-5,16,-,TRBJ1-2,CASSSDPGLRIYGYTF,TGTGCCAGCAGCTCTGACCCGGGACTGAGAATCTATGGCTACACCTTC
-,TRBV11-1,15,-,TRBJ1-2,CASSPGESTSEGYTF,TGTGCCAGCAGTCCCGGGGAGTCAACTTCTGAGGGCTACACCTTC
once,TRBV6-5,15,TRBD2,TRBJ2-7,CASSLVGGGHYEQYF,TGTGCCAGCAGTCTCGTCGGGGGGGGCCACTACGAGCAGTACTTC
-,TRBV19,17,-,TRBJ2-4,CASSIKGLDRSKNIQYF,TGTGCCAGTAGTATAAAGGGCCTGGACAGATCCAAAAACATTCAGTACTTC
-,TRBV6-6,12,-,TRBJ1-3,CASSRTGNTIYF,TGTGCCAGCAGCCGAACCGGTAACACCATATATTTT
-,TRBV19,9,-,TRBJ1-1,CASGQHPFF,TGTGCCAGCGGGCAGCACCCTTTCTTT
-,TRBV2,13,-,TRBJ2-7,CASRGTPNVEQYF,TGTGCCAGCAGGGGGACTCCTAACGTCGAGCAGTACTTC
-,TRBV4-2,15,TRBD1,TRBJ1-2,CASSQNLDRGYGYTF,TGTGCCAGCAGCCAAAACCTCGACAGGGGCTATGGCTACACCTTC
few,TRBV15,13,TRBD2,TRBJ2-7,CATSISGRGEQYF,TGTGCCACCAGCATTAGCGGGAGAGGGGAGCAGTACTTC
-,TRBV6-5,15,TRBD1,TRBJ1-5,CASSYSRQGSQPQHF,TGTGCCAGCAGTTACAGTAGACAGGGGAGCCAGCCCCAGCATTTT
-,TRBV7-9,15,TRBD1,TRBJ1-1,CASSLEGGKGGEAFF,TGTGCCAGCAGCTTAGAAGGGGGCAAAGGGGGTGAAGCTTTCTTT
once,TRBV7-2,13,-,TRBJ2-7,CASSPPPVNEQYF,TGTGCCAGCAGCCCCCCCCCTGTGAACGAGCAGTACTTC